These T cell receptor beta chains were read from a single sample in a study of cytomegalovirus exposure and HLA in healthy donors. The data were produced by immunoSEQ multiplex PCR, yet TCRdb's version contains in-frame clones alone and is incomplete. The sample records around 190,000 clones, around 80% being singletons. Sequencing was done on a sample of PBMCs. The receptors were sampled from a man aged 40-50 years in good health and CMV-seronegative. CDR3s include the opening cysteine and the closing phenylalanine or tryptophan. Size values are once, few and many counts, or a class for expanded clones, and some rows have none.

CDR3aa: CASSYSIRERAFF
abundance: NA
v_gene: TRBV6-6

CDR3aa: CATSRALQGYTEAFF
abundance: NA
v_gene: TRBV15

CDR3aa: CTSAQGLYNEQFF
abundance: NA
v_gene: TRBV9

CDR3aa: CASSLGFRGAGETQYF
abundance: NA
v_gene: TRBV5-4

CDR3aa: CASSDRQGSATNEKLFF
abundance: NA
v_gene: TRBV27

CDR3aa: CASSVASGRIDTQYF
abundance: NA
v_gene: TRBV9

CDR3aa: CASSQTGTGELFF
abundance: NA
v_gene: TRBV18

CDR3aa: CASSIDQGLAGENEQFF
abundance: NA
v_gene: TRBV19

CDR3aa: CASSSLVAGGSYEQYF
abundance: NA
v_gene: TRBV7-9

CDR3aa: CASTRDSYNSPLHF
abundance: NA
v_gene: TRBV6-5

CDR3aa: CASSSDYLVRQFF
abundance: NA
v_gene: TRBV11-2

CDR3aa: CATSNPGRARTEAFF
abundance: NA
v_gene: TRBV15

CDR3aa: CASSLESGRYEQYF
abundance: NA
v_gene: TRBV7-9

CDR3aa: CASSPTDRGAFF
abundance: NA
v_gene: TRBV14

CDR3aa: CAWSSCGQGANEQFF
abundance: NA
v_gene: TRBV30

CDR3aa: CASSLRMPGLAGGPGTGELFF
abundance: NA
v_gene: TRBV9

CDR3aa: CSARGATEAFF
abundance: once
v_gene: TRBV29-1

CDR3aa: CASSDGPSGGFQEAQYF
abundance: once
v_gene: TRBV5-1

CDR3aa: CASSELAGTDTQYF
abundance: NA
v_gene: TRBV10-2

CDR3aa: CASSARGTGLLRGGYTF
abundance: NA
v_gene: TRBV6-4

CDR3aa: CASSQGGHTGASTDTQYF
abundance: NA
v_gene: TRBV4-3

CDR3aa: CASSLQGNEAFF
abundance: NA
v_gene: TRBV5-1

CDR3aa: CASSLELAHGKQFF
abundance: NA
v_gene: TRBV7-9

CDR3aa: CASGGGGPPNTEAFF
abundance: NA
v_gene: TRBV7-9

CDR3aa: CSETGQGARGYTF
abundance: NA
v_gene: TRBV29-1

CDR3aa: CASSRDREETQYF
abundance: NA
v_gene: TRBV4-3

CDR3aa: CASSIGGTPVYNEQFF
abundance: NA
v_gene: TRBV19

CDR3aa: CASSHRVDYGYTF
abundance: NA
v_gene: TRBV4-3

CDR3aa: CASSISFGLAGGPGNEQFF
abundance: NA
v_gene: TRBV19

CDR3aa: CASSDRVSYEQYF
abundance: NA
v_gene: TRBV7-8

CDR3aa: CSSSLRGGTYNEQFF
abundance: NA
v_gene: TRBV7-9

CDR3aa: CASGDYRVTQYF
abundance: NA
v_gene: TRBV7-2

CDR3aa: CASSLPYGQGRGYGYTF
abundance: once
v_gene: TRBV19

CDR3aa: CASSPQTSVTYEQYF
abundance: NA
v_gene: TRBV13

CDR3aa: CASSIDRIGFGGRSRVF
abundance: NA
v_gene: TRBV19

CDR3aa: CASSQEPGTVKDYTF
abundance: NA
v_gene: TRBV4-1

CDR3aa: CASSDRESTEAFF
abundance: NA
v_gene: TRBV18

CDR3aa: CASSQERETQYF
abundance: few
v_gene: TRBV23-1

CDR3aa: CASSATGLSTDTQYF
abundance: NA
v_gene: TRBV9

CDR3aa: CASSQVTETWGGNTIYF
abundance: NA
v_gene: TRBV4-1

CDR3aa: CASSLLAGVYNEQFF
abundance: few
v_gene: TRBV7-3

CDR3aa: CASSQEGSGRLNEQFF
abundance: NA
v_gene: TRBV4-3

CDR3aa: CASSQGRARYEQYF
abundance: NA
v_gene: TRBV4-3

CDR3aa: CASSFRWTGAFYGYTF
abundance: NA
v_gene: TRBV27

CDR3aa: CASSPWAGNSPLHF
abundance: NA
v_gene: TRBV18

CDR3aa: CASRSTGILNEKLFF
abundance: NA
v_gene: TRBV27